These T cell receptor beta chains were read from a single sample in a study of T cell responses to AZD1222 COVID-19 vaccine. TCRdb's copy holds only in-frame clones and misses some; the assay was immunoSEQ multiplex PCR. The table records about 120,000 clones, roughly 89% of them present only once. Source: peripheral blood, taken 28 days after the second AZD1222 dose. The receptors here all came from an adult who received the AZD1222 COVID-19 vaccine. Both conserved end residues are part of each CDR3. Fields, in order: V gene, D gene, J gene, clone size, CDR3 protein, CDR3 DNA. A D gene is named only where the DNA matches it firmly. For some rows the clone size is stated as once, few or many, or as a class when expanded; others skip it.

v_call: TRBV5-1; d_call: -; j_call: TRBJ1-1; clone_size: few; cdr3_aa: CASSATGLNTEAFF; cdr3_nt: TGCGCCAGCAGCGCCACAGGGTTGAACACTGAAGCTTTCTTT
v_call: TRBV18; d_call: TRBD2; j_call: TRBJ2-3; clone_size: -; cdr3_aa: CATTWGGTTDTQYF; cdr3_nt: TGTGCCACCACCTGGGGGGGGACCACAGATACGCAGTATTTT
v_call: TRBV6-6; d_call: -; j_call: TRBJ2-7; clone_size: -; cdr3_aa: CASSYSWRGIWNEQYF; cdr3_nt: TGTGCCAGCAGTTACTCGTGGCGGGGCATTTGGAACGAGCAGTACTTC
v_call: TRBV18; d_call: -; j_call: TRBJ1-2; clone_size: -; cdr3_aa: CASSPPGTYGYTF; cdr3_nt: TGTGCCAGCTCACCACCAGGGACCTATGGCTACACCTTC
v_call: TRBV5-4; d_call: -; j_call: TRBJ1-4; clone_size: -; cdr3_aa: CASSSAAEPNEKLFF; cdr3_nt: TGTGCCAGCAGCTCCGCCGCGGAGCCTAATGAAAAACTGTTTTTT
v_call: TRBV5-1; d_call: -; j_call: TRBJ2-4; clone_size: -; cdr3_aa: CASPRMDIQYF; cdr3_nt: TGCGCCAGCCCGCGAATGGACATTCAGTACTTC
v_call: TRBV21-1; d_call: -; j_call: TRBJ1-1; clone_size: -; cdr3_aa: CASSKGGGWWGQGAFF; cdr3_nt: -
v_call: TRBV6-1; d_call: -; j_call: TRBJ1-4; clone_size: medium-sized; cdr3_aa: CASSDRENEKLFF; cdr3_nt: TGTGCCAGCAGTGACAGGGAGAATGAAAAACTGTTTTTT
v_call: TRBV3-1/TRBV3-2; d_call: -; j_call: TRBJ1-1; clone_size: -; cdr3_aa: CASSPSGGVDTEAFF; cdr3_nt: TGTGCCAGCAGTCCGAGTGGAGGGGTGGACACTGAAGCTTTCTTT
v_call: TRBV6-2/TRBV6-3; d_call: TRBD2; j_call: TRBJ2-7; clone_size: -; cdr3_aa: CASSYSLGGNSYEQYF; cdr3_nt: TGTGCCAGCAGTTACAGTTTGGGGGGGAACTCCTACGAGCAGTACTTC
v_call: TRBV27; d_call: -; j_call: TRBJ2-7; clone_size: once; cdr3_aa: CASTRAAGGAEEQYF; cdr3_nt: TGTGCCAGCACGCGTGCGGCTGGGGGCGCGGAAGAGCAGTACTTC
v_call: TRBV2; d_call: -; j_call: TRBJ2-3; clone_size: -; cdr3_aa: CASSDTQALQGDTQYF; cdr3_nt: TGTGCCAGCAGTGACACACAGGCTCTCCAGGGGGATACGCAGTATTTT
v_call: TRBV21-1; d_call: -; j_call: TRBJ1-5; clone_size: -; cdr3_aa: CASSAPRLSQHF; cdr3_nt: TGTGCCAGCAGCGCCCCAAGATTGTCCCAGCATTTT
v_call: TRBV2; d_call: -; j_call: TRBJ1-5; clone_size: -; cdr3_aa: CASSGTHSPQPQHF; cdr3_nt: TGTGCCAGCAGTGGGACCCATTCGCCTCAGCCCCAGCATTTT
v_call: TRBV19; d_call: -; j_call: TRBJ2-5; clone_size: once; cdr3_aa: CASRRGQGGLETQYF; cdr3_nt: TGTGCCAGTAGACGGGGGCAGGGCGGTTTGGAGACCCAGTACTTC
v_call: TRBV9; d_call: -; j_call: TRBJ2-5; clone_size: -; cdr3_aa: CASSPRQFQETQYF; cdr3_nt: TGTGCCAGCAGCCCTCGACAGTTCCAAGAGACCCAGTACTTC
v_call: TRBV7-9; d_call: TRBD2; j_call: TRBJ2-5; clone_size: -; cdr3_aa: CASSSFSGEETQYF; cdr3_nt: TGTGCCAGCAGCTCCTTTAGCGGGGAAGAGACCCAGTACTTC
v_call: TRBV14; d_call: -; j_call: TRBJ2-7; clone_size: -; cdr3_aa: CASSYRYEQYF; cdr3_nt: TGTGCCAGCAGCTATCGCTACGAGCAGTACTTC
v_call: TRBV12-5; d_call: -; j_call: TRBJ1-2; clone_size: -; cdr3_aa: CASGYSGPLTGGYTF; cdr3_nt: TGTGCTAGTGGTTACAGTGGACCCCTCACGGGTGGCTACACCTTC
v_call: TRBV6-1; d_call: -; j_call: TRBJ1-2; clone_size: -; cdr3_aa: CASSEHGEFYGYTF; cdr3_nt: TGTGCCAGCAGTGAACATGGGGAATTCTATGGCTACACCTTC
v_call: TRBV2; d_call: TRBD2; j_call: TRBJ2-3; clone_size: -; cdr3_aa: CASSEEGPSGGADTQYF; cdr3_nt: TGTGCCAGCAGTGAAGAGGGCCCTAGCGGGGGGGCGGATACGCAGTATTTT
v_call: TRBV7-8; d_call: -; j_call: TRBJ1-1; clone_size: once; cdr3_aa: CASSSQTVNTEAFF; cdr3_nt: TGTGCCAGCAGCTCTCAGACAGTGAACACTGAAGCTTTCTTT
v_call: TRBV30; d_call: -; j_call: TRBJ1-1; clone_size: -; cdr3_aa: CAWRTTTGSAFF; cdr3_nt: TGTGCCTGGAGGACAACCACCGGGAGCGCTTTCTTT
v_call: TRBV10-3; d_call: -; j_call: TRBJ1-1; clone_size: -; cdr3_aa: CAISVSMNTEAFF; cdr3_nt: TGTGCCATCAGTGTGTCCATGAACACTGAAGCTTTCTTT
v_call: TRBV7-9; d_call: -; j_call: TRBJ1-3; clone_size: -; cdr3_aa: CASSLEGEAGNTIYF; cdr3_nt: TGTGCCAGCAGCTTAGAGGGAGAGGCCGGAAACACCATATATTTT
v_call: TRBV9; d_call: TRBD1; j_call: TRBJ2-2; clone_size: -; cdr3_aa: CASSAPRHGTGGEAGELFF; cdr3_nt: TGTGCCAGCAGCGCACCTCGACACGGGACAGGGGGCGAAGCCGGGGAGCTGTTTTTT
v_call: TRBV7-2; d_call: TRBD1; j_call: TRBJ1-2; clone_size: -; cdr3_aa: CASSSAAGGYGYTF; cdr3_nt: TGTGCCAGCAGCTCCGCCGCAGGGGGGTATGGCTACACCTTC
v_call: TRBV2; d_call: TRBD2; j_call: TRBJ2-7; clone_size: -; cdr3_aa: CASKLLAGGQEQYF; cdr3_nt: TGTGCCAGCAAGCTACTAGCGGGGGGGCAAGAGCAGTACTTC
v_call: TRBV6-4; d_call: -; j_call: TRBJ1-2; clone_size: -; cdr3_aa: CASSPGPNHYGYTF; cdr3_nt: TGTGCCAGCAGTCCCGGCCCAAACCACTATGGCTACACCTTC
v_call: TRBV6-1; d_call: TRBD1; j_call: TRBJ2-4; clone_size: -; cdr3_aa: CASSVWKGTGAEAKNIQYF; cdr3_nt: TGTGCCAGCAGTGTGTGGAAAGGGACAGGGGCAGAAGCCAAAAACATTCAGTACTTC
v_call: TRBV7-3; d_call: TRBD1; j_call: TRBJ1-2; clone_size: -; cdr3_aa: CASSSSGGYGYTF; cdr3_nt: TGTGCCAGCAGCTCCTCAGGGGGCTATGGCTACACCTTC
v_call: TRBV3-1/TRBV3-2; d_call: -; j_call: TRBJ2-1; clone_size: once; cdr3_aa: CASSRRAYEQFF; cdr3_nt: TGTGCCAGCAGTCGCAGGGCCTATGAGCAGTTCTTC
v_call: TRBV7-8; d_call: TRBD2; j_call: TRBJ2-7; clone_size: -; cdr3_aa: CASSLALTSGGHRYF; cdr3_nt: TGTGCCAGCAGCTTAGCGCTTACTAGCGGGGGGCATAGGTACTTC
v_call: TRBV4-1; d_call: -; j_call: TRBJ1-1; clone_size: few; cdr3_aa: CASSQAGVVSDSGTEAFF; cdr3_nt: TGCGCCAGCAGCCAAGCCGGTGTAGTTTCGGATTCGGGTACTGAAGCTTTCTTT
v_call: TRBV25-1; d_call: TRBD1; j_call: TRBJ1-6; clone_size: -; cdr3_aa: CASSSPVGTGISPLHF; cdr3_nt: TGTGCCAGCAGTTCACCCGTTGGGACAGGGATTTCACCCCTCCACTTT
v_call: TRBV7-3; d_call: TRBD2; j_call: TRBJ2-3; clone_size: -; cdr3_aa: CASSPTSGSTDTQYF; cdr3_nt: TGTGCCAGCAGTCCGACTAGCGGTAGCACAGATACGCAGTATTTT
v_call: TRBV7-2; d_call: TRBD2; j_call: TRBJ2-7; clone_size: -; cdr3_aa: CASSLRTSGTYEQYF; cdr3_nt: TGTGCCAGCAGCTTAAGGACTAGCGGTACCTACGAGCAGTACTTC
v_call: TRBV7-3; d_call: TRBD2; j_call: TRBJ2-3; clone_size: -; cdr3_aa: CASSPRPGLAGGTDTQYF; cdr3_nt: TGTGCCAGCAGCCCTCGCCCGGGACTAGCGGGGGGCACAGATACGCAGTATTTT
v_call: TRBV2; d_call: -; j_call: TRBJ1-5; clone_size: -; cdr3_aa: CASSEWTKGQPQHF; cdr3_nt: TGTGCCAGCAGTGAGTGGACCAAGGGTCAGCCCCAGCATTTT
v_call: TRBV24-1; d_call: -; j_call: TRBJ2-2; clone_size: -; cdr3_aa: CATSVLAGRDSTGELFF; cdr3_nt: TGTGCCACCAGTGTGTTAGCGGGGAGGGACAGCACCGGGGAGCTGTTTTTT
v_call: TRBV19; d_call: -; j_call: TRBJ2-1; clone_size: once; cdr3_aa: CASSIMAYNEQFF; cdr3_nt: TGTGCCAGTAGTATTATGGCCTACAATGAGCAGTTCTTC
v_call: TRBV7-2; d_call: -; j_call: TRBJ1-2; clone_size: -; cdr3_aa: CASSLSRGQDGYTF; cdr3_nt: TGTGCCAGCAGCTTGAGTAGAGGGCAGGATGGCTACACCTTC
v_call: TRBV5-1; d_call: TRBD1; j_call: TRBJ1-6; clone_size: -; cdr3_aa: CASSWDRVYNSPLHF; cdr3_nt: TGCGCCAGCAGCTGGGACAGGGTATATAATTCACCCCTCCACTTT
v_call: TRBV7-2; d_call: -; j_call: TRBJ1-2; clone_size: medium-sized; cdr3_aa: CASSRPGTPPNYGYTF; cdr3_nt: TGTGCCAGCAGCCGTCCCGGGACACCACCTAACTATGGCTACACCTTC
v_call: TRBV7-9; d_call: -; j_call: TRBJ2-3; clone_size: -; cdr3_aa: CASTQTGGPDTQYF; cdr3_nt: TGTGCCAGCACCCAAACAGGTGGGCCAGATACGCAGTATTTT
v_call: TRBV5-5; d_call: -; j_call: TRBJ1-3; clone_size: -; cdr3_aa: CASSWVTGYSGNTIYF; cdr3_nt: TGTGCCAGCAGCTGGGTGACAGGCTACTCTGGAAACACCATATATTTT
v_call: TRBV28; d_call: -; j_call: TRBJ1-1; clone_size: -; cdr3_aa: CASPSRGTWRDTEAFF; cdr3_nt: TGTGCCAGCCCCTCTCGGGGCACCTGGAGGGACACTGAAGCTTTCTTT
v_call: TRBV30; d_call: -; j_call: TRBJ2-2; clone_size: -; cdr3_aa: CAWRRVFAGELFF; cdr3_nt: TGTGCCTGGAGGAGGGTTTTCGCCGGGGAGCTGTTTTTT
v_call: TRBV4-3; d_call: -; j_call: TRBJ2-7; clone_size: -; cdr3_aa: CASSQDIRYEQYF; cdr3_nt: TGCGCCAGCAGCCAAGATATCCGCTACGAGCAGTACTTC
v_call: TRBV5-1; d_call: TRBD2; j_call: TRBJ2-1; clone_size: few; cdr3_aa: CASSRGTSGVRGEQFF; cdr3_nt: TGCGCCAGCAGCAGAGGGACTAGCGGGGTAAGGGGTGAGCAGTTCTTC
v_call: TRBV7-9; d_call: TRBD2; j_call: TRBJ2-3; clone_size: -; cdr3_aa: CASSRAGVRTDTQYF; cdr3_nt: TGTGCCAGCAGTAGGGCGGGGGTTCGCACAGATACGCAGTATTTT
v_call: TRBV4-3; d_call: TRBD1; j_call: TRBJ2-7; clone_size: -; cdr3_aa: CASSQDQGVAYEQYF; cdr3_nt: TGCGCCAGCAGCCAAGACCAGGGGGTTGCCTACGAGCAGTACTTC
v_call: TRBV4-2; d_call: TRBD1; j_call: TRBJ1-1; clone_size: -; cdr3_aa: CASSQDWQGASAFF; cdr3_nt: TGTGCCAGCAGCCAAGATTGGCAGGGGGCCAGTGCTTTCTTT
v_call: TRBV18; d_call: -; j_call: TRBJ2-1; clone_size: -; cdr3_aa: CASLQGVGNEQFF; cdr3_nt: TGTGCCAGCTTACAGGGTGTGGGCAATGAGCAGTTCTTC
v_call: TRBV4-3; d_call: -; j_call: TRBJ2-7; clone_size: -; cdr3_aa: CASSQALGSHYEQYF; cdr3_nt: TGCGCCAGCAGCCAAGCCCTGGGAAGTCATTACGAGCAGTACTTC
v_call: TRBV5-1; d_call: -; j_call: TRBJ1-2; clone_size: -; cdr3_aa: CASSLDRIFYGYTF; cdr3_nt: TGCGCCAGCAGCTTGGACAGGATATTCTATGGCTACACCTTC
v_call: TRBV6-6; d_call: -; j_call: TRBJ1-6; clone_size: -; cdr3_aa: CASTSGNSPLHF; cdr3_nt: TGTGCCAGCACCTCTGGGAATTCACCCCTCCACTTT
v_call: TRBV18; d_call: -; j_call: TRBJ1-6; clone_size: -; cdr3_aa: CASSPSGPGETLHF; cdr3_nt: TGTGCCAGCTCACCCTCGGGGCCTGGGGAGACCCTCCACTTT
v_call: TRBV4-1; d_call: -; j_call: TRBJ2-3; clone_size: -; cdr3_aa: CASSPRQGTPNTDTQYF; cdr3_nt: TGCGCCAGCAGCCCAAGGCAGGGGACTCCCAACACAGATACGCAGTATTTT
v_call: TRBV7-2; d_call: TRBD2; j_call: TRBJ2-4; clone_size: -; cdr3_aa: CASSLGLAGGLVENIQYF; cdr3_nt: TGTGCCAGCAGCTTGGGACTAGCGGGGGGGTTGGTCGAAAACATTCAGTACTTC